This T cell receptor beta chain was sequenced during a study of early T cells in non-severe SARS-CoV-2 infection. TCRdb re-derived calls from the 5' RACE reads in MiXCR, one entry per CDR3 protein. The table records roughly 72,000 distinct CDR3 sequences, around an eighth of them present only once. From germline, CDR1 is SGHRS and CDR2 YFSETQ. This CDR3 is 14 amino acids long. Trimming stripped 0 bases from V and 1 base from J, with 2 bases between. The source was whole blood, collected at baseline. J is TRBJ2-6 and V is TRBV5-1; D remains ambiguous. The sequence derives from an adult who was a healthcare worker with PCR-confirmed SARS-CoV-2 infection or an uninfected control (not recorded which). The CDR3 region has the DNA TGCGCCAGCAGCTTGGTTTCTGGGGCCAACGTCCTGACTTTC. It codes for CASSLVSGANVLTF.